A selection of T cell receptor beta chains follows, all from one sample in a study of blood T cell repertoires in COVID-19. This table comes from immunoSEQ multiplex PCR, and its TCRdb copy is limited to in-frame clones, with some not included. The data hold about 160,000 clones, with 88% observed a single time. Sequences were obtained from PBMCs or T cells enriched from blood (not recorded which). The receptors stem from a woman aged 45-65 years who had recovered from COVID-19. CDR3s include the opening cysteine and the closing phenylalanine or tryptophan. A D gene is named only where the DNA matches it firmly. Only some rows state a clone size, as once, few, many or a class for expanded clones.

j_call,v_call,clone_size,d_call,cdr3_nt,cdr3_aa
TRBJ1-1,TRBV7-9,-,TRBD1,TGTGCCAGCAGCCCGCAGACAGGGATGAACACTGAAGCTTTCTTT,CASSPQTGMNTEAFF
TRBJ2-3,TRBV11-2,-,TRBD2,TGTGCCAGCAGCTTAGTTCGGGGGGGCGGAACAGATACGCAGTATTTT,CASSLVRGGGTDTQYF
TRBJ2-1,TRBV25-1,-,-,TGTGCCAGCCAGGACTCCCCCTCCCATGAGCAGTTCTTC,CASQDSPSHEQFF
TRBJ2-5,TRBV5-6,-,-,TGTGCCAGCACCCCGGGAGTGGTTAGGAGGGAGACCCAGTACTTC,CASTPGVVRRETQYF
TRBJ2-2,TRBV19,-,-,TGTGCCAGTAGTATCTCCGCCGGGGAGCTGTTTTTT,CASSISAGELFF
TRBJ1-1,TRBV19,once,TRBD1,TGTGCCAGTAGCCCGAGGGGGCTTGGGACTGAAGCTTTCTTT,CASSPRGLGTEAFF
TRBJ2-7,TRBV11-2,-,-,TGTGCCAGCAGCCGAATGGTCTACGAGCAATACTTC,CASSRMVYEQYF
TRBJ2-2,TRBV6-1,-,-,TGTGCCAGCAGTCTACGACAGGAGGCCGGGGAGCTGTTTTTT,CASSLRQEAGELFF
TRBJ1-1,TRBV19,-,-,TGTGCCAGTAAAAAGCGCGCCGGAACGTCCGCCGAAGCTTTCTTT,CASKKRAGTSAEAFF
TRBJ2-1,TRBV18,-,-,TGTGCCAGCTCACCCCTCAATGAGCAGTTCTTC,CASSPLNEQFF
TRBJ2-7,TRBV5-1,-,TRBD1,TGCGCCAGCAGCATCGAGACAGGGATAGGCGAGCAGTACTTC,CASSIETGIGEQYF
TRBJ2-2,TRBV29-1,once,TRBD2,TGCAGCGTTCGGACTAGCGGGTCCACCGGGGAGCTGTTTTTT,CSVRTSGSTGELFF
TRBJ1-6,TRBV5-6,-,-,TGTGCCAGCAGCTTCCGAGAACTTCTCAATTCACCCCTCCACTTT,CASSFRELLNSPLHF
TRBJ2-3,TRBV5-1,-,TRBD1,TGCGCCAGCAGCACGGACAGGGGAAGCACAGATACGCAGTATTTT,CASSTDRGSTDTQYF
TRBJ1-2,TRBV27,-,-,TGTGCCAGCAGTTTACTAGGCAGGGGTGGCGGCTACACCTTC,CASSLLGRGGGYTF
TRBJ1-1,TRBV11-2,-,-,TGTGCCAGCAGCTTATCGTGGGGCTTGAACACTGAAGCTTTCTTT,CASSLSWGLNTEAFF
TRBJ2-7,TRBV11-2,few,-,TGTGCCAGCAGCTTAGATATCGCTAGCGTAACCTACGAGCAGTACTTC,CASSLDIASVTYEQYF
TRBJ2-3,TRBV7-2,-,-,TGTGCCAGCAGCTTCTCAGATACGCAGTATTTT,CASSFSDTQYF
TRBJ1-3,TRBV7-8,-,-,TGTGCCAGCAGCTTATTTGTCTCCAGCTCTGGAAACACCATATATTTT,CASSLFVSSSGNTIYF
TRBJ1-1,TRBV6-6,-,-,TGTGCCAGCAGTACACAGGGTAAGAACACTGAAGCTTTCTTT,CASSTQGKNTEAFF
TRBJ1-2,TRBV2,-,-,TGTGCCAGCAGTGAAGCGAGGTCGGTAGGCTACACCTTC,CASSEARSVGYTF
TRBJ1-2,TRBV6-6,-,-,TGTGCCAGCAGTTACCGATCAGATGGCTACACCTTC,CASSYRSDGYTF
TRBJ2-2,TRBV5-6,-,TRBD2,TGTGCCAGCAGCTTGGTCGCGCTAGCGGGGGCCACCGGGGAGCTGTTTTTT,CASSLVALAGATGELFF
TRBJ1-4,TRBV10-1,once,TRBD1,TGCGCCAGCAGTGGGGACAGGGATAATGAAAAACTGTTTTTT,CASSGDRDNEKLFF
TRBJ2-7,TRBV5-1,-,TRBD1,TGCGCCAGCAGCTTGGGAGACAGGGATCGGGACGAGCAGTACTTC,CASSLGDRDRDEQYF
TRBJ1-5,TRBV30,-,TRBD1,TGTGCCTGGAGAAATACGGGGACAGGGAGAAGCAATCAGCCCCAGCATTTT,CAWRNTGTGRSNQPQHF
TRBJ2-3,TRBV19,-,-,TGTGCCAGTAGTATAGATTCGTGGGCAGTATTACCCACAGATACGCAGTATTTT,CASSIDSWAVLPTDTQYF
TRBJ1-2,TRBV7-3,-,TRBD1,TGTGCCAGCAGCCCAGGGGCAGGGGGTAACTATGGCTACACCTTC,CASSPGAGGNYGYTF
TRBJ2-7,TRBV27,-,-,TGTGCCAGCAGTTTAGGACTGATCTACGAGCAGTACTTC,CASSLGLIYEQYF
TRBJ1-2,TRBV7-8,-,-,TGTGCCAGCAGTTCCCGACTGAACTATGGCTACACCTTC,CASSSRLNYGYTF
TRBJ2-3,TRBV14,-,TRBD2,TGTGCCAGCAGCCGCCTAGCGGGGGGGACCACAGATACGCAGTATTTT,CASSRLAGGTTDTQYF
TRBJ1-5,TRBV6-5,-,-,TGTGCCAGCAGTTACACGACAGGTACGGATCAGCCCCAGCATTTT,CASSYTTGTDQPQHF
TRBJ2-4,TRBV7-2,-,-,TGTGCCAGCAGCCCAGGAGGGACCGGGAACATTCAGTACTTC,CASSPGGTGNIQYF
TRBJ1-2,TRBV7-2,-,-,TGTGCCAGCAGCTTCTCCTGGCAGGGGCTGGATGGCTACACCTTC,CASSFSWQGLDGYTF
TRBJ2-1,TRBV7-2,-,-,TGTGCCAGCAGCATAGACGGGTACAATGAGCAGTTCTTC,CASSIDGYNEQFF
TRBJ1-2,TRBV11-3,-,-,TGTGCCAGCAGCTCCCGTATGCCGACGGAGGCCCTCGAGTACACCTTC,CASSSRMPTEALEYTF
TRBJ1-3,TRBV5-1,-,-,TGCGCCAGCAGCCCCGGGACAGGAAACACCATATATTTT,CASSPGTGNTIYF
TRBJ2-5,TRBV7-2,few,TRBD1,TGTGCCAGCAGCTCAAGGACAGGGGTCCAAGAGACCCAGTACTTC,CASSSRTGVQETQYF
TRBJ1-1,TRBV15,-,TRBD1,TGTGCCACCAGCAGGGACAGGGGGTTGAACACTGAAGCTTTCTTT,CATSRDRGLNTEAFF
TRBJ2-2,TRBV15,-,TRBD2,TGTGCCACCAGCAGACCACCGGGTAGCGGGGGGGCCCGTGGGTCCGGGGAGCTGTTTTTT,CATSRPPGSGGARGSGELFF
TRBJ2-1,TRBV19,-,TRBD2,TGTGCCAGTAGTATAGGGACTAGCGGGGTCCTTTACAATGAGCAGTTCTTC,CASSIGTSGVLYNEQFF
TRBJ1-1,TRBV9,-,-,TGTGCCAGCAGCGTGGCTCAGCAGGGTACTGAAGCTTTCTTT,CASSVAQQGTEAFF
TRBJ1-1,TRBV9,-,-,TGTGCCAGCAGCGCCCGGGGAGGGGCTGATGAAGCTTTCTTT,CASSARGGADEAFF
TRBJ1-2,TRBV7-3,few,-,TGTCCCCGAGGGAGTTATGGCTACACCTTC,CPRGSYGYTF
TRBJ1-2,TRBV11-3,-,-,TGTGCCAGCAGCTTAGGGAATACCGGGGATGGCTACACCTTC,CASSLGNTGDGYTF
TRBJ1-2,TRBV7-2,-,TRBD1,TGTGCCAGCAGCTTATTGCTCGGGACAGCCTATGGCTACACCTTC,CASSLLLGTAYGYTF
TRBJ1-5,TRBV5-4,-,-,TGTGCCAGCAGCCCGGGCAATCAGCCCCAGCATTTT,CASSPGNQPQHF
TRBJ1-2,TRBV29-1,-,-,TGCAGCGTACTCACAGGGTTAGACTATGGCTACACCTTC,CSVLTGLDYGYTF
TRBJ2-2,TRBV7-2,once,TRBD2,TGTGCCAGCAGCTTAGCGATACTAGCGGGGACCACCGGGGAGCTGTTTTTT,CASSLAILAGTTGELFF
TRBJ2-2,TRBV9,-,-,TGTGCCAGCAGCGTAGTGGCCAACACCGGGGAGCTGTTTTTT,CASSVVANTGELFF
TRBJ2-7,TRBV5-1,once,TRBD1,TGCGCCAGCAGGACCGGGACAGGGGGCTACGAGCAGTACTTC,CASRTGTGGYEQYF
TRBJ1-2,TRBV12-3/TRBV12-4,once,-,TGTGCCAGCAGCGGACAGCCCTTTTATGGCTACACCTTC,CASSGQPFYGYTF
TRBJ1-2,TRBV2,few,TRBD1,TGTGCCAGCAGAAGACAGGGGGCTGCTGGCTACACCTTC,CASRRQGAAGYTF
TRBJ1-2,TRBV2,-,-,TGTGCCAGCACCTGGGAGGGGGGCGCGTCTGGCTACACCTTC,CASTWEGGASGYTF
TRBJ1-1,TRBV15,-,-,TGTGCCACCAGCTACAGGGTTGGCACTGAAGCTTTCTTT,CATSYRVGTEAFF